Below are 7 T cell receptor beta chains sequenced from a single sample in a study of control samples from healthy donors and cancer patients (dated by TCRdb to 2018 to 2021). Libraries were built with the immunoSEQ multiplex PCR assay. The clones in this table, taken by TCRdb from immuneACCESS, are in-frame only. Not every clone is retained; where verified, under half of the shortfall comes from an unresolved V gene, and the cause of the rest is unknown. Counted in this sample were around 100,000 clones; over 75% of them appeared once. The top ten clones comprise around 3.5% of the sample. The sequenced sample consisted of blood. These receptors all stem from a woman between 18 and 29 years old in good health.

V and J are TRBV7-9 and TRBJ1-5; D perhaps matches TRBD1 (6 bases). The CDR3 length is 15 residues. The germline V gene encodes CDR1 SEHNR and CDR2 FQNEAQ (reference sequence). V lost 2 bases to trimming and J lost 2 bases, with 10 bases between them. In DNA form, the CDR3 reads TGTGCCAGCAGCTTACCATGGGGGCGCAATCAGCCCCAGCATTTT. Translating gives CASSLPWGRNQPQHF. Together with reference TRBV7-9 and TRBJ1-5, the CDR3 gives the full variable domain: DTGVSQNPRHKITKRGQNVTFRCDPISEHNRLYWYRQTLGQGPEFLTYFQNEAQLEKSRLLSDRFSAERPKGSFSTLEIQRTEQGDSAMYLCASSLPWGRNQPQHFGDGTRLSIL.

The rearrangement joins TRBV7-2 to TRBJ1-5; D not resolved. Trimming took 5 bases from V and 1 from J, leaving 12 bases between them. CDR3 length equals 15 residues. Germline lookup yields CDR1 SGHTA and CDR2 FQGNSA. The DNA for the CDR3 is TGTGCCAGCAGCATGGACGGAGTCAGCAATCAGCCCCAGCATTTT. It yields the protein CASSMDGVSNQPQHF.

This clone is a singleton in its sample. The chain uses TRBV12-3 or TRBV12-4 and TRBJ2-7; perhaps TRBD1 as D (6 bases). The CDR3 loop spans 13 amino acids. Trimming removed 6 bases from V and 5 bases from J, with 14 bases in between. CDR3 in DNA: TGTGCCAGCAGCCTAGACAGGACGGACGAGCAGTACTTC. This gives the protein CASSLDRTDEQYF.

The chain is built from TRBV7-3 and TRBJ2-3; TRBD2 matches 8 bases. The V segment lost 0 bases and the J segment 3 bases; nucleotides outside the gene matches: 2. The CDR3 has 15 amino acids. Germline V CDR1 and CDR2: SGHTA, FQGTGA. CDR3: CASSLTPGGTDTQYF. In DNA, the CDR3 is TGTGCCAGCAGCTTAACGCCGGGGGGGACAGATACGCAGTATTTT.

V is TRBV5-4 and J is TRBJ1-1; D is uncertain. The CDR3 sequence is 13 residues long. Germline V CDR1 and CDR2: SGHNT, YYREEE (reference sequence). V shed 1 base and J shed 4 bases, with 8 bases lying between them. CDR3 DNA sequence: TGTGCCAGCAGCTTGTATGAGGGCACTGAAGCTTTCTTT. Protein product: CASSLYEGTEAFF.

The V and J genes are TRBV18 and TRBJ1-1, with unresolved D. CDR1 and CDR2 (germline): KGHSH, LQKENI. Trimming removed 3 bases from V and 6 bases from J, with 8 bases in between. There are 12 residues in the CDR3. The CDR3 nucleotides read TGTGCCAGCTCACCTTCCGACTCTGAAGCTTTCTTT. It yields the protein CASSPSDSEAFF. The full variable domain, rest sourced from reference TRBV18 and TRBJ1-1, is NAGVMQNPRHLVRRRGQEARLRCSPMKGHSHVYWYRQLPEEGLKFMVYLQKENIIDESGMPKERFSAEFPKEGPSILRIQQVVRGDSAAYFCASSPSDSEAFFGQGTRLTVV.

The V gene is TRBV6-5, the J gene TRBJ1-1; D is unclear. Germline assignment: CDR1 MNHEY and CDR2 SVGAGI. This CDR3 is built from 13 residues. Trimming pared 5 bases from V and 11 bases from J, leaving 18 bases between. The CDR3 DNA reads TGTGCCAGCAGTCAGACCATCGTCGGAGGGGCTTTCTTT. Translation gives CASSQTIVGGAFF.